These T cell receptor beta chains were read from a single sample in a study of OX40 agonist ivuxolimab in advanced cancers. Sequencing used immunoSEQ multiplex PCR; TCRdb keeps in-frame clones, though not all of them. The sample records over 65,000 clones, around 93% being singletons. The sample was CD4+ or CD8+ T cells sorted from blood, taken in a trial of the OX40 agonist ivuxolimab. The receptors come from an adult with an advanced solid tumor such as melanoma, head and neck, liver or kidney cancer. CDR3s include the opening cysteine and the closing phenylalanine or tryptophan. D genes are given only for firm matches. Expanded clones are given a class, and other clones once, few, many or no size at all.

v_call	clone_size	d_call	j_call	cdr3_aa	cdr3_nt
TRBV7-9	-	TRBD1	TRBJ1-2	CASSLTVGQYYGYTF	TGTGCCAGCAGCTTAACGGTGGGACAGTACTATGGCTACACCTTC
TRBV6-1	-	-	TRBJ1-1	CASSDRPGTLNTEAFF	TGTGCCAGCAGTGATCGCCCGGGCACCTTGAACACTGAAGCTTTCTTT
TRBV2	-	-	TRBJ2-7	CASNPIGGYEQYF	TGTGCCAGCAACCCCATTGGGGGTTACGAGCAGTACTTC
TRBV4-1	-	TRBD1	TRBJ1-5	CASSQTGTGFGQPQHF	TGCGCCAGCAGCCAAACCGGGACAGGGTTTGGCCAGCCCCAGCATTTT
TRBV6-1	-	-	TRBJ1-2	CASSEGFTRGYTF	TGTGCCAGCAGTGAAGGATTTACGCGTGGCTACACCTTC
TRBV2	-	TRBD1	TRBJ2-5	CASSGDRQETQYF	TGTGCCAGCAGCGGGGACAGGCAAGAGACCCAGTACTTC
TRBV7-9	-	-	TRBJ1-4	CASSLGLGGSEKLFF	TGTGCCAGCAGCTTAGGTCTCGGGGGCTCTGAAAAACTGTTTTTT
TRBV14	-	-	TRBJ1-2	CASSQESLYGYTF	TGTGCCAGCAGCCAAGAATCCCTCTATGGCTACACCTTC
TRBV15	few	TRBD1	TRBJ2-7	CATSRGTGGSYEQYF	TGTGCCACCAGCAGAGGGACAGGGGGTTCCTACGAGCAGTACTTC
TRBV6-1	-	TRBD2	TRBJ2-2	CASSVLGGRNTGELFF	TGTGCCAGCAGTGTGTTGGGGGGGAGAAACACCGGGGAGCTGTTTTTT
TRBV7-2	once	-	TRBJ2-1	CASSSRTIGYNEQFF	TGTGCCAGCAGCTCCCGGACTATAGGCTACAATGAGCAGTTCTTC
TRBV29-1	-	-	TRBJ2-5	CSGVPGTFQETQYF	TGCAGCGGGGTACCCGGGACTTTTCAAGAGACCCAGTACTTC